Listed below are T cell receptor beta chains from one sample, sequenced in a study of Ad26.COV2.S vaccination and SARS-CoV-2 variants. The method was immunoSEQ multiplex PCR; TCRdb's version includes in-frame clones alone and lacks a portion of them. The sample contains approximately 350,000 clones, 83% of which appear only once. The specimen was peripheral blood, collected in a trial of Ad26.COV2.S vaccine versus placebo. Source of these receptors: a person aged 18 to 65 who received the Ad26.COV2.S COVID-19 vaccine or a placebo. The CDR3 runs from the conserved cysteine through the conserved F or W. The order of the fields is clone size, CDR3 length, D gene, J gene, V gene, CDR3 DNA, CDR3 protein. A D gene is named only where the DNA matches it firmly. Clone size, where shown, is once, few, many, or a class for clones that have expanded.

size: once; length: 17; D: NA; J: TRBJ2-6; V: TRBV5-5; DNA: TGTGCCAGCAGCTTGACCGAGGGAAGCTCTGGGGCCAACGTCCTGACTTTC; CDR3: CASSLTEGSSGANVLTF
size: NA; length: 14; D: NA; J: TRBJ2-7; V: TRBV6-5; DNA: TGTGCCAGCCATGCAGGGCTAGGCATCCACGAGCAGTACTTC; CDR3: CASHAGLGIHEQYF
size: NA; length: 13; D: NA; J: TRBJ1-1; V: TRBV27; DNA: TGTGCCAGCAGTCGTGCGGGGGGCATTGAAGCTTTCTTT; CDR3: CASSRAGGIEAFF
size: NA; length: 13; D: NA; J: TRBJ1-5; V: TRBV27; DNA: TGTGCCAGCAGTTCGTTCGGTTATCAGCCCCAGCATTTT; CDR3: CASSSFGYQPQHF
size: once; length: 16; D: TRBD2; J: TRBJ2-3; V: TRBV7-9; DNA: TGTGCCAGCAGCTCTAGCTGGGGGGGGAGAACAGATACGCAGTATTTT; CDR3: CASSSSWGGRTDTQYF
size: NA; length: 15; D: NA; J: TRBJ1-3; V: TRBV7-2; DNA: TGTGCCAGCAGCTTAGCACGGGCCTCTGGAAACACCATATATTTT; CDR3: CASSLARASGNTIYF
size: NA; length: 15; D: TRBD2; J: TRBJ2-7; V: TRBV6-1; DNA: TGTGCCAGCAGTGAAAGTGCGGGGGGGCCCTACGAGCAGTACTTC; CDR3: CASSESAGGPYEQYF
size: NA; length: 14; D: TRBD1; J: TRBJ2-7; V: TRBV9; DNA: TGTGCCAGCAGCGCCGGACAGGCCTCCTACGAGCAGTACTTC; CDR3: CASSAGQASYEQYF
size: NA; length: 12; D: NA; J: TRBJ1-1; V: TRBV12-3/TRBV12-4; DNA: TGTGCCAGCAGTCCGGGAAACACTGAAGCTTTCTTT; CDR3: CASSPGNTEAFF
size: NA; length: 14; D: NA; J: TRBJ2-3; V: TRBV3-1/TRBV3-2; DNA: TGTGCCAGCAGCCCACCAGGGGGGACAGATACGCAGTATTTT; CDR3: CASSPPGGTDTQYF
size: NA; length: 12; D: NA; J: TRBJ1-2; V: TRBV9; DNA: TGTGCCAGCAGCGTAGCTTTCGGAGGCTACACCTTC; CDR3: CASSVAFGGYTF
size: NA; length: 13; D: NA; J: TRBJ1-2; V: TRBV7-6; DNA: TGTGCCAGCAGCTTAGGGTTGGACTATGGCTACACCTTC; CDR3: CASSLGLDYGYTF
size: NA; length: 15; D: TRBD1; J: TRBJ2-7; V: TRBV10-2; DNA: TGCGCCAGCTTCTCAAGAGGGGGCCTCTCCTACGAGCAGTACTTC; CDR3: CASFSRGGLSYEQYF
size: few; length: 14; D: NA; J: TRBJ2-7; V: TRBV6-5; DNA: TGTGCCAGCAGTTACTCGTGGGGCCCCTACGAGCAGTACTTC; CDR3: CASSYSWGPYEQYF
size: NA; length: 16; D: TRBD2; J: TRBJ2-7; V: TRBV5-1; DNA: TGCGCCAGCAGCATCCCGCCGACTAGCGGGAGGTACGAGCAGTACTTC; CDR3: CASSIPPTSGRYEQYF
size: NA; length: 14; D: NA; J: TRBJ1-2; V: TRBV2; DNA: TGTGCCAGCACCCTAGATAGGGTGTCCTATGGCTACACCTTC; CDR3: CASTLDRVSYGYTF
size: NA; length: 15; D: NA; J: TRBJ1-1; V: TRBV30; DNA: TGTGCCTGGAGTTTCCCCATTTATATGAACACTGAAGCTTTCTTT; CDR3: CAWSFPIYMNTEAFF
size: few; length: 14; D: TRBD2; J: TRBJ2-3; V: TRBV7-9; DNA: TGTGCCAGCAGCCCTAGCGGGGGTGCAGATACGCAGTATTTT; CDR3: CASSPSGGADTQYF
size: NA; length: 13; D: TRBD1; J: TRBJ2-1; V: TRBV29-1; DNA: TGCAGCGGGATGGGCAGGGGGCTTAATGAGCAGTTCTTC; CDR3: CSGMGRGLNEQFF
size: once; length: 16; D: TRBD2; J: TRBJ2-1; V: TRBV5-1; DNA: TGCGCCAGCAGCTTGGTAGGGACTAGCCGAGGAAATGAGCAGTTCTTC; CDR3: CASSLVGTSRGNEQFF
size: NA; length: 14; D: NA; J: TRBJ2-3; V: TRBV6-5; DNA: TGTGCCAGCAGGCCGGGGGCCAGCACAGATACGCAGTATTTT; CDR3: CASRPGASTDTQYF
size: NA; length: 14; D: TRBD1; J: TRBJ1-5; V: TRBV6-5; DNA: TGTGCCAGTAGGAGGTGGACAGGGGATCAGCCCCAGCATTTT; CDR3: CASRRWTGDQPQHF
size: NA; length: 14; D: NA; J: TRBJ1-2; V: TRBV2; DNA: TGTGCCAGCATCCAAAACCCAGGGTCCGCTGGCTACACCTTC; CDR3: CASIQNPGSAGYTF
size: NA; length: 16; D: NA; J: TRBJ1-2; V: TRBV19; DNA: TGTGCCAGTAGTATCAGGACCGTTTTAACCAACTATGGCTACACCTTC; CDR3: CASSIRTVLTNYGYTF
size: NA; length: 14; D: TRBD1; J: TRBJ2-3; V: TRBV28; DNA: TGTGCCAGCAGGGGGACAGGGGGCAAAGATACGCAGTATTTT; CDR3: CASRGTGGKDTQYF
size: few; length: 16; D: NA; J: TRBJ2-2; V: TRBV6-1; DNA: TGTGCCAGCAGTGAAATGATAGCGAACCCCACCGGGGAGCTGTTTTTT; CDR3: CASSEMIANPTGELFF
size: NA; length: 14; D: NA; J: TRBJ2-3; V: TRBV7-9; DNA: TGTGCCAGCAGCACCAGGGGGGTCACAGATACGCAGTATTTT; CDR3: CASSTRGVTDTQYF
size: NA; length: 14; D: NA; J: TRBJ1-6; V: TRBV5-8; DNA: TGTGCCAGCAGCGAAGGACAGCTTAATTCACCCCTCCACTTT; CDR3: CASSEGQLNSPLHF
size: NA; length: 13; D: NA; J: TRBJ1-1; V: TRBV6-2/TRBV6-3; DNA: TGTGCCAGCAGTTACTTAGGGGGCACTGAAGCTTTCTTT; CDR3: CASSYLGGTEAFF
size: NA; length: 14; D: NA; J: TRBJ1-4; V: TRBV4-3; DNA: TGCGCCAGCAGCCAAGATCCCGGTTATGAAAAACTGTTTTTT; CDR3: CASSQDPGYEKLFF
size: NA; length: 14; D: NA; J: TRBJ1-1; V: TRBV6-1; DNA: TGTGCCAGCAGTGAAGGTCGGCGGCGCACTGAAGCTTTCTTT; CDR3: CASSEGRRRTEAFF
size: NA; length: 14; D: TRBD1; J: TRBJ1-4; V: TRBV19; DNA: TGTGCCAGTAGCGCCTGGACAGGGGATGAAAAACTGTTTTTT; CDR3: CASSAWTGDEKLFF
size: NA; length: 17; D: NA; J: TRBJ1-1; V: TRBV19; DNA: TGTGCCAGTAGTATAGATGGGGGGTACGGGGGTAACACTGAAGCTTTCTTT; CDR3: CASSIDGGYGGNTEAFF
size: few; length: 14; D: NA; J: TRBJ2-2; V: TRBV27; DNA: TGTGCCAGCAGTTCTCGGCCGCTCACCGGGGAGCTGTTTTTT; CDR3: CASSSRPLTGELFF
size: NA; length: 13; D: NA; J: TRBJ2-3; V: TRBV7-3; DNA: TGTGCCAGCAGCTCGCCCCCTTCAGATACGCAGTATTTT; CDR3: CASSSPPSDTQYF
size: NA; length: 16; D: TRBD1; J: TRBJ1-3; V: TRBV6-6; DNA: TGTGCCAGCAGTAAAGGACAGGGTTTCTCTGGAAACACCATATATTTT; CDR3: CASSKGQGFSGNTIYF
size: NA; length: 10; D: NA; J: TRBJ1-2; V: TRBV20-1; DNA: TGCAGTGCTGCCGTGAGGGGCTACACCTTC; CDR3: CSAAVRGYTF
size: NA; length: 13; D: NA; J: TRBJ2-1; V: TRBV4-1; DNA: TGCGCCAGCAGCCAAGGGGTACGGGATGAGCAGTTCTTC; CDR3: CASSQGVRDEQFF
size: once; length: 14; D: NA; J: TRBJ1-2; V: TRBV25-1; DNA: TGTGCCAGCAGCGGGCCGGGACGGTCCTATGGCTACACCTTC; CDR3: CASSGPGRSYGYTF
size: NA; length: 13; D: NA; J: TRBJ1-1; V: TRBV27; DNA: TGTGCCAGCAGTTTACGCCCCAGCACTGAAGCTTTCTTT; CDR3: CASSLRPSTEAFF
size: few; length: 14; D: NA; J: TRBJ1-2; V: TRBV6-4; DNA: TGTGCCAGCACTCAAACCGGGGGCACCGGTGGCTACACCTTC; CDR3: CASTQTGGTGGYTF